These 10 T cell receptor beta chains share one sample of origin, sequenced in a study of cytomegalovirus exposure and HLA in healthy donors. PCR primers comprised 60 Vbeta and 13 Jbeta primers. Here immunoSEQ multiplex PCR was the method, and the copy in TCRdb shows in-frame clones only, minus some. In the table there are approximately 150,000 clones, about four fifths of which are singletons. The sample taken for sequencing was PBMCs. These receptors all stem from a man between 50 and 59 years old in good health and CMV-seropositive.

The chain employs TRBV6-6 and TRBJ2-7; weak D call: TRBD2 (6 bases). The germline V gene has CDR1 MNHNY and CDR2 SVGAGI (reference sequence). V lost 2 bases to trimming and J lost 3 bases, with 14 bases between them. CDR3 size: 15 residues. CDR3 sequence reads: CASSYRENSYYEQYF. CDR3 coding DNA: TGTGCCAGCAGTTACCGGGAGAACTCCTACTACGAGCAGTACTTC.

The count of this clone is one. The chain recombines TRBV14 with TRBJ2-5; 14 bases align to TRBD2. V trimming: 4 bases; J trimming: 5 bases; junction bases outside the gene matches: 3. The germline gives CDR1 SGHDN, CDR2 FVKESK. The CDR3 has 15 amino acids. CDR3 nucleotides: TGTGCCAGCAGCCCGACTAGCGGGGGGGCTGAGACCCAGTACTTC. It translates to CASSPTSGGAETQYF.

About this clone: The germline gene is not matched at one end of the junction; a read error may be the cause. The chain is built from TRBV20-1 and TRBJ1-4, with D unresolved. CDR1 is DFQATT and CDR2 is SNEGSKA in the germline V gene (reference sequence). The CDR3 is 11 residues long. In DNA form, the CDR3 reads TGCAGTGCTAGTCGTCCACCGGGTTTGATTTTT. It translates to CSASRPPGLIF.

The chain recombines TRBV6-6 with TRBJ1-4; tentative D call: TRBD1 (5 bases). Germline CDR1 MNHNY, CDR2 SVGAGI (reference sequence). Trimming took off 2 bases at V and 8 bases at J, with 15 bases between the two ends. This CDR3 is 15 amino acids long. CDR3 sequence reads: CASSYRQGLGEKLFF. The CDR3 nucleotides read TGTGCCAGCAGTTACCGGCAGGGATTGGGCGAAAAACTGTTTTTT.

The genes are TRBV6-5 and TRBJ2-1; possibly TRBD2 for D (5 bases). Germline V gives CDR1 MNHEY, CDR2 SVGAGI. Trimming cost V 8 bases and J 6 bases, with 11 bases left between them. The CDR3 contains 12 residues. The CDR3 loop is CASGRTSNEQFF. The CDR3, as DNA: TGTGCCAGCGGCCGTACTAGCAATGAGCAGTTCTTC.

This chain connects TRBV6-5 to TRBJ2-7; D gene unclear. With 11 bases removed from V and 8 bases from J, the gap between germline ends came to 16 bases. Germline CDR1 and CDR2: MNHEY and SVGAGI. The length of the CDR3 is 11 residues. Here the CDR3 DNA reads TGTGCCTGCGGAATCTTTACGAAGCAGTACTTC. It is translated as CACGIFTKQYF.

V gene TRBV6-5 combines with J gene TRBJ2-5, with 10 positions matching TRBD2. Per the germline V gene, CDR1 is MNHEY and CDR2 is SVGAGI. The CDR3 consists of 14 residues. J was trimmed by 4 bases and V by 5 bases; bases with no gene match: 4. In DNA form, the CDR3 reads TGTGCCAGCAGTATCCTAGCGGGGGTAGAGACCCAGTACTTC. Translation gives CASSILAGVETQYF.

The count of this clone is one. CDR3 loop: CASSLGASGDTEAFF. For the CDR3, the DNA is TGTGCCAGCAGCTTAGGGGCTTCAGGCGACACTGAAGCTTTCTTT. This sequence joins TRBV7-2 and TRBJ1-1; D remains unclear. This CDR3 is built from 15 residues. Trimming removed 1 base from V and 3 bases from J, with 12 bases in between. The V gene's germline CDR1 is SGHTA and CDR2 FQGNSA.

The chain recombines TRBV4-3 with TRBJ1-2; D call uncertain. Germline V gives CDR1 LGHNA, CDR2 YSLEER. The CDR3 totals 14 residues. Trimming shortened V by 0 bases and J by 6 bases, and 11 bases separated the two germline ends. Here the CDR3 reads CASSQDRSQDGYTF. The CDR3 bases are TGCGCCAGCAGCCAAGACAGGTCTCAAGATGGCTACACCTTC.

The chain employs TRBV2 and TRBJ2-7; 7 bases map to TRBD1. CDR1 and CDR2 (germline): SNHLY, FYNNEI. The length of the CDR3 is 13 residues. V was clipped by 5 bases and J by 3 bases; unmatched bases: 4. This CDR3 is CASSLGTDYEQYF. The CDR3 DNA is TGTGCCAGCAGTCTCGGGACAGACTACGAGCAGTACTTC.